This T cell receptor (beta chain) was found in a study of blood T cells in healthy people across ages. The second PCR ran about 6 to 11 cycles with a sample-barcoded 5' primer and J-beta primers. MiXCR, applied by TCRdb to the 5' RACE reads, yields one record per CDR3 protein. Of about 780,000 distinct CDR3 sequences in the sample, approximately 65% were seen once. The V and J ends lost 7 bases and 2 bases, in that order; junction bases with no gene match: 6. The CDR3 extends over 14 amino acids. General study findings and limits: Estimated diversity, derived from one million T cells, was regarded as an underestimate.

In the case of this clonotype: Its antigen remains unidentified.

The TCR was taken from a man aged 25 to 40 in good health. The sequenced sample consisted of blood. This chain links TRBV12-3 or TRBV12-4 with TRBJ2-7; 9 bases are a match to TRBD2. As DNA, the CDR3 is TGTGCCAGCAATCTAGCGGGGATTCCCTACGAGCAGTACTTC. Its protein product is CASNLAGIPYEQYF.